This TCR beta chain was identified in a study of T cells in tuberculosis. Study overall: IGRA-negative adolescents, IGRA-positive adolescents with latent tuberculosis and adults with active tuberculosis formed this South African cohort. Findings of the study overall: Active tuberculosis alpha repertoires lay closer to GMM-specific TCRs than controls'. Shorter CDR3-alpha in active tuberculosis partly drove smaller distances.

As to this clone: Its antigen is currently unknown.

The assay was immunoSEQ multiplex PCR, and TCRdb's table has in-frame clones only and misses some. The table lists under 35,000 clones, around 94% of them singletons. This CDR3 region has 13 residues. Trimming shortened V by 5 bases and J by 5 bases, and 13 bases separated the two germline ends. Per germline, CDR1 MNHEY and CDR2 SMNVEV (reference sequence). Tuberculin skin test and IGRA determined adolescents' latent tuberculosis status at entry. The sequence was collected from a donor aged 10-30 years with latent tuberculosis or without tuberculosis infection. The source material was PBMCs. This chain uses TRBV27 with TRBJ2-7; tentatively, D is TRBD2 (6 bases). DNA of the CDR3: TGTGCCAGCAGTCGGGGTCGGAGGGACGAGCAGTACTTC. Translation gives CASSRGRRDEQYF.